This is a list of T cell receptor beta chains from one sample in a study of blood T cells in healthy people across ages. TCRdb passed the 5' RACE reads through MiXCR, listing each CDR3 protein once. Among 700,000 to 850,000 distinct CDR3 sequences listed, 35% to 40% were seen once. Sequencing was done on a sample of blood. Every receptor here comes from a man aged 18 to 29 in good health. Each CDR3 is given with its conserved first and last residue. The order of the fields is V gene, D gene, J gene, clone size, CDR3 DNA, CDR3 protein. The D gene is left open where the match is weak. Clone size appears in some rows only: once, few, many, or a class for an expanded clone.

TRBV5-1	.	TRBJ2-5	.	TGCGCCAGCAGCTTGGTCGTGCGGCCCCAAGAGACCCAGTACTTC	CASSLVVRPQETQYF
TRBV20-1	TRBD2	TRBJ2-1	few	TGCAGTGCGCCCCCCTCGGCTAGCGGGAATGAGCAGTTCTTC	CSAPPSASGNEQFF
TRBV7-9	.	TRBJ2-1	few	TGTGCCAGCGGGGTGGTCCTTTACAATGAGCAGTTCTTC	CASGVVLYNEQFF
TRBV19	TRBD1	TRBJ2-7	few	TGTGCCAGTAGCCTGACAGGGGACAATGAGCAGTACTTC	CASSLTGDNEQYF
TRBV6-6	TRBD1	TRBJ2-5	.	TGTGCCAGCAGTTCGGCCCCAGGGGGCGGAGAGACCCAGTACTTC	CASSSAPGGGETQYF
TRBV7-9	TRBD1	TRBJ1-1	few	TGTGCCAGCAGCTCACCCCGGGACAGGGGAGCGGACACTGAAGCTTTCTTT	CASSSPRDRGADTEAFF
TRBV7-3	.	TRBJ2-6	few	TGTGCCAGCAGCTTAACGACTTTC	CASSLTTF
TRBV7-2	.	TRBJ2-6	few	TGTGCCAGCAGCCCAAACCGGGAGTCTGGGGCCAACGTCCTGACTTTC	CASSPNRESGANVLTF
TRBV4-2	TRBD2	TRBJ2-5	.	TGTGCCAGCAGCCCCGGTAGGCTAGCGGGAAACAATGAGCAGTACTTC	CASSPGRLAGNNEQYF
TRBV20-1	TRBD2	TRBJ2-3	many	TGCAGTGCTAGACTAGCGGGGAGAAGCACAGATACGCAGTATTTT	CSARLAGRSTDTQYF
TRBV12-3/TRBV12-4	.	TRBJ1-5	.	TGTGCCAGCCGTGTAGGGGAGAATCAGCCCCAGCATTTT	CASRVGENQPQHF
TRBV12-3/TRBV12-4	.	TRBJ1-2	.	TGTGCCAGCAGTTTTTGGGTCGGGGAGGTCTACACCTTC	CASSFWVGEVYTF
TRBV12-3/TRBV12-4	TRBD1	TRBJ1-2	many	TGTGCCAGCAGCCCGCGGACAGGGGGCAATGGCTACACCTTC	CASSPRTGGNGYTF
TRBV25-1	.	TRBJ2-5	.	TGTGCCAGCAGTGAATCGGGGATAAGGGAGACAGCCCCACGGGAAGGGACCCAGTACTTC	CASSESGIRETAPREGTQYF
TRBV20-1	.	TRBJ2-5	.	TGCAGTGCTACAGAATCTAGTATCCGCTTCCAAGAGACCCAGTACTTC	CSATESSIRFQETQYF
TRBV20-1	TRBD1	TRBJ2-7	.	TGCAGTGCTAGAGAAGGGACAGGGAAGAACGAGCAGTACTTC	CSAREGTGKNEQYF
TRBV6-2/TRBV6-3	TRBD1	TRBJ1-5	.	TGTGCCAGCAGTTACTCGGCAGGGGGGCAGCCCCAGCATTTT	CASSYSAGGQPQHF
TRBV7-2	.	TRBJ2-7	.	TGTGCCAGCAGCCTAAGGGTAAGGGGCGACTACGGGCAGTACTTC	CASSLRVRGDYGQYF
TRBV4-3	TRBD1	TRBJ1-1	.	TGCGCCAGCAGCCAAGAGCCCACAGGGGGACGTGAAGCTTTCTTT	CASSQEPTGGREAFF
TRBV11-2	TRBD1	TRBJ1-2	.	TGTGCCAGCAGCTCCCCGACAGGGTTAGGAAACTATGGCTACACCTTC	CASSSPTGLGNYGYTF
TRBV27	.	TRBJ1-1	.	TGTGCCACCAAACCCGGCTCGGGAGACACTGAAGCTTTCTTT	CATKPGSGDTEAFF
TRBV5-1	.	TRBJ1-1	few	TGCGCCAGCAGGGTTAGCGGGGGCGCGGACGATGAAGCTTTCTTT	CASRVSGGADDEAFF
TRBV12-3/TRBV12-4	.	TRBJ2-2	.	TGTGCCAGCAGTTCTGCAGCGGCGGCGAACACCGGGGAGCTGTTTTTT	CASSSAAAANTGELFF
TRBV9	TRBD1	TRBJ2-7	.	TGTGCCAGCAGCGAGAGGGGGCGAACCGAGCAGTACTTC	CASSERGRTEQYF
TRBV7-9	.	TRBJ2-7	.	TGTGCCAGCAGCGTAGTACGCTCCTACGAGCAGTACTTC	CASSVVRSYEQYF
TRBV2	TRBD2	TRBJ2-3	many	TGTGCCAGCAGTGACTTAGCGGGGGCCCGCACAGATACGCAGTATTTT	CASSDLAGARTDTQYF
TRBV12-3/TRBV12-4	TRBD1	TRBJ2-7	many	TGTGCCAGCAGACAGGGGGCCTTTTCCTACGAGCAGTACTTC	CASRQGAFSYEQYF
TRBV27	.	TRBJ2-2	.	TGTGCCAGCAGGAGGATTGGCGGGGAGCTGTTTTTT	CASRRIGGELFF
TRBV15	.	TRBJ1-2	.	TGTGCCACCAGCAGGGCCAACTATGGCTACACCTTC	CATSRANYGYTF
TRBV28	.	TRBJ1-6	few	TGTGCCAGCAGTTTGGCCTTCGGAATATCCCTCCACTTT	CASSLAFGISLHF
TRBV30	TRBD1	TRBJ2-5	few	TGTGCCTGGACACAGGGGGCGGTTTTCCAAGAGACCCAGTACTTC	CAWTQGAVFQETQYF
TRBV30	.	TRBJ2-7	.	TGTGCCTGGAGTGTAGTAGGGGCTTACGAGCAGTACTTC	CAWSVVGAYEQYF
TRBV2	TRBD2	TRBJ2-3	.	TGTGCCAGCAGAGCCTCGACTAGCGGGGGAAGCACAGATACGCAGTATTTT	CASRASTSGGSTDTQYF
TRBV6-5	.	TRBJ2-3	.	TGTGCCAGCAGCTTCAGCGCAAGCACAGATACGCAGTATTTT	CASSFSASTDTQYF
TRBV18	.	TRBJ2-3	.	TGTGCCAGCTCACCCGACGCTGGGGACCCCCTCACAGATACGCAGTATTTT	CASSPDAGDPLTDTQYF
TRBV6-5	.	TRBJ2-7	.	TGTGCCAGCAGTTACTCGATATTAGCAAGCGGCGCCTACAATGAGCAGTACTTC	CASSYSILASGAYNEQYF
TRBV20-1	.	TRBJ2-2	.	TGCAGTGCTAGGGGCCCGACGGCAGGGGAGGACACCGGGGAGCTGTTTTTT	CSARGPTAGEDTGELFF
TRBV12-3/TRBV12-4	TRBD1	TRBJ1-2	.	TGTGCCAGCAGTTTTCAGGGGGCTAACTATGTCTACACCTTC	CASSFQGANYVYTF
TRBV24-1	.	TRBJ1-5	few	TGTGCCACCAGTGACCCGGACGGACCTAGCAATCAGCCCCAGCATTTT	CATSDPDGPSNQPQHF
TRBV12-3/TRBV12-4	.	TRBJ2-7	many	TGTGCCAGCAGTTTAGGGAGGAGCACCTACAATGAGCAGTACTTC	CASSLGRSTYNEQYF
TRBV14	TRBD2	TRBJ2-5	.	TGTGCCAGCAGCCAAGTAGCGGGGACTAGCGGGCATGAGCAGTACTTC	CASSQVAGTSGHEQYF
TRBV2	.	TRBJ1-2	few	TGTGCCAGCAGTGGCTCGGGTACGGTATATGGCTACACCTTC	CASSGSGTVYGYTF
TRBV27	.	TRBJ1-5	.	TGTGCCAGCAGTTTAAATCGGGAGCAGCCCCAGCATTTT	CASSLNREQPQHF
TRBV15	.	TRBJ2-7	.	TGTGCCACCAGCTTAGAAAACAATGAGCAGTACTTC	CATSLENNEQYF
TRBV20-1	.	TRBJ1-2	few	TGCAGTGCTGCGGACGCAGACGCCTATGGCTACACCTTC	CSAADADAYGYTF
TRBV12-3/TRBV12-4	TRBD1	TRBJ1-1	few	TGTGCCAGCAGTTTAATAACAGGGGGAGGTACTGAAGCTTTCTTT	CASSLITGGGTEAFF
TRBV12-3/TRBV12-4	TRBD1	TRBJ1-5	.	TGTGCCAGCAGTTTATCCCGACAGGGATATCAGCTCCAGCATTTT	CASSLSRQGYQLQHF
TRBV6-5	.	TRBJ2-3	few	TGTGCCAGCAGTTACGGGCGACTATCAGATACGCAGTATTTT	CASSYGRLSDTQYF
TRBV7-9	.	TRBJ2-3	.	TGTGCCGGCAGCCCTCCGGGGCTAACTAGCACAGATACGCAGTATTTT	CAGSPPGLTSTDTQYF
TRBV9	.	TRBJ2-3	few	TGTGCCAGCAGCGTGGGGACCACAGATACGCAGTATTTT	CASSVGTTDTQYF
TRBV5-6	TRBD1	TRBJ2-5	.	TGTGCCAGCAGCCCATGGACAGGGGAAGGGACCCAGTACTTC	CASSPWTGEGTQYF
TRBV6-2/TRBV6-3	TRBD2	TRBJ2-7	.	TGTGCCAGCACCCCCCGGGGACTATGGCACGAGCAGTACTTC	CASTPRGLWHEQYF